This entry concerns a single T cell receptor (beta chain). V gave up 0 bases and J gave up 0 bases, with 10 bases separating them. CDR1 and CDR2 (germline): SGHVS, FNYEAQ. The CDR3 totals 16 residues. Random hexamers primed reverse transcription of about 0.45 to 1 ug RNA. The CDR3 of TCR beta was amplified by immunoSEQ multiplex PCR across 54 Vbeta and 13 Jbeta. TCRdb re-derived calls from the immunoSEQ multiplex PCR reads in MiXCR, one entry per CDR3 protein. The data hold some 150,000 distinct CDR3 sequences, with over 85% observed a single time. The data originate from a study of CD8 T cells in Susac syndrome. TCR beta sequencing covered blood CD8+ and CD4+ T cells.

The origin of this receptor is a human donor with multiple sclerosis. Sequencing was done on a sample of CD8+ T cells from PBMCs. This sequence joins TRBV7-6 and TRBJ2-3; D possibly corresponds to TRBD2 (6 bases). The CDR3 here is CASSLAAGTSTDTQYF. The CDR3 coding sequence is TGTGCCAGCAGCTTAGCCGCGGGGACTAGCACAGATACGCAGTATTTT.